The text below deals with one T cell receptor beta chain. This record belongs to a study of T cell clones after liver transplantation. About the research overall: A pre-transplant mixed lymphocyte reaction with TCRbeta sequencing defined graft-donor-reactive clones followed in post-transplant blood. Three of the eight recipients were HCV-positive; the rest had non-autoimmune, non-viral transplant indications. Tolerance: complete withdrawal held at least one year, liver enzymes staying within twice normal.

Assay: immunoSEQ multiplex PCR; the TCRdb copy retains only in-frame clones and omits some. The table includes 99,000 or so clones, roughly four fifths detected once. Germline V gene data show CDR1 as LNHDA and CDR2 as SQIVND (reference sequence). The ends were cut back, 5 bases at V and 9 bases at J, with 11 bases in the middle. This CDR3 spans 12 amino acids. Sequenced here: CD4+ T cells from blood, sampled before liver transplant. The TCR originated in a human donor who received a liver transplant. The chain recombines TRBV19 with TRBJ2-1; the D gene is possibly TRBD2 (6 bases). The CDR3 here is CASSHLTSEQFF. The CDR3 DNA is TGTGCCAGTAGTCACCTGACTAGTGAGCAGTTCTTC.